Following are 10 T cell receptor beta chains from one sample sequenced in a study of neoadjuvant anti-PD-1 for oral cavity cancer. Only in-frame clones appear in the TCRdb table, and some are missing; sequencing was by immunoSEQ multiplex PCR. This sample carries 75,000 to 100,000 clones, more than 80% of them seen once, and the ten largest clones take over 3%. This specimen consisted of PBMCs, obtained before nivolumab (anti-PD-1) treatment. The receptors were sampled from a person aged 35 to 85 with oral cavity squamous cell carcinoma.

The CDR3 DNA reads TGTGCCAGTAGGAGAAGGTCCGGGACTAGCGGGAGGGCCGGATTAACAGATACGCAGTATTTT. It encodes CASRRRSGTSGRAGLTDTQYF. The genes are TRBV19 and TRBJ2-3; TRBD2 aligns across 16 bases. The ends lost 6 bases at V and 3 bases at J; junction bases unmatched: 18. CDR3 length: 21 residues. CDR1 and CDR2 from the germline V gene are LNHDA and SQIVND (reference sequence).

The gene calls are TRBV9 and TRBJ1-1; perhaps TRBD1 as D (5 bases). With 4 bases removed from V and 4 bases from J, the gap between germline ends came to 17 bases. Germline CDR1 and CDR2: SGDLS and YYNGEE. This CDR3 comprises 15 residues. The CDR3 bases are TGTGCCAGCAGCCAGGGAGGGATGAGTGGCACTGAAGCTTTCTTT. Amino acid sequence: CASSQGGMSGTEAFF.

This chain joins TRBV11-2 and TRBJ1-2, with D possibly matching TRBD1 (5 bases). V was shortened by 2 bases and J by 4 bases, with 23 bases between the two germline ends. In germline, CDR1 is SGHAT, CDR2 FQNNGV. CDR3 length equals 18 residues. This CDR3 is CASSLSAVLGGSSYGYTF. Written as DNA, the CDR3 is TGTGCCAGCAGCTTAAGCGCGGTTCTGGGGGGGTCCTCCTATGGCTACACCTTC.

The chain combines TRBV6-1 with TRBJ2-2; D may be TRBD2 (6 bases). Germline values: CDR1 MNHNS, CDR2 SASEGT. Trimming removed 3 bases from V and 9 bases from J, with 14 bases in between. This CDR3 comprises 14 residues. CDR3 coding DNA: TGTGCCAGCAGTGAGACGGGAGTGTCCCGGGAGCTGTTTTTT. It encodes CASSETGVSRELFF.

The chain joins TRBV25-1 to TRBJ1-4; D is unclear. Trimming cost V 3 bases and J 8 bases, with 13 bases left between them. Germline CDR1 reads MGHDK; CDR2 reads SYGVNS. The CDR3 consists of 14 residues. This CDR3 is CASSESSTGEKLFF. The CDR3 coding sequence is TGTGCCAGCAGTGAGAGCTCCACGGGGGAAAAACTGTTTTTT.

The table lists this clone with a count of one. This chain connects TRBV7-3 to TRBJ2-3; D remains unclear. This CDR3 comprises 12 residues. Germline V gives CDR1 SGHTA, CDR2 FQGTGA. V lost 5 bases, J lost 5 bases, and 8 bases lay in between. CDR3 loop: CASSAGGDTQYF. In nucleotides, the CDR3 is TGTGCCAGCAGCGCTGGCGGAGATACGCAGTATTTT. The variable domain in full, with the rest retrieved from reference TRBV7-3 and TRBJ2-3, is GAGVSQTPSNKVTEKGKYVELRCDPISGHTALYWYRQSLGQGPEFLIYFQGTGAADDSGLPNDRFFAVRPEGSVSTLKIQRTERGDSAVYLCASSAGGDTQYFGPGTRLTVL.

This chain connects TRBV6-1 to TRBJ1-1; D is undetermined. The germline V gene encodes CDR1 MNHNS and CDR2 SASEGT. The V gene lost 0 bases and the J gene lost 1 base, with 6 bases spanning the gap. The CDR3 is made up of 14 amino acids. The CDR3 protein is CASSEAWTNTEAFF. Here the CDR3 DNA reads TGTGCCAGCAGTGAAGCTTGGACGAACACTGAAGCTTTCTTT.

J is TRBJ1-1 and V is TRBV12-5; D is ambiguous. CDR1 and CDR2 (germline): LGHNT, FRNRAP. Trimming removed 7 bases from V and 0 bases from J, with 3 bases in between. The CDR3 sequence is 11 residues long. CDR3 bases: TGTGCTAGTGCCATGAACACTGAAGCTTTCTTT. Protein: CASAMNTEAFF.

This chain links TRBV29-1 with TRBJ2-5; 12 positions match TRBD2. Looked up from germline, CDR1 is SQVTM and CDR2 is ANQGSEA. The CDR3 runs to 16 residues. The J segment lost 2 bases and the V segment lost 4 bases, leaving 8 bases of the junction unmatched. CDR3 bases: TGCAGCGTTGCCGCCGGGCTAGCGGGAGGGCAAGAGACCCAGTACTTC. Translated, it gives CSVAAGLAGGQETQYF. The full variable domain, completed using reference TRBV29-1 and TRBJ2-5, is SAVISQKPSRDICQRGTSLTIQCQVDSQVTMMFWYRQQPGQSLTLIATANQGSEATYESGFVIDKFPISRPNLTFSTLTVSNMSPEDSSIYLCSVAAGLAGGQETQYFGPGTRLLVL.

The J gene is TRBJ1-1, the V gene TRBV9; possibly TRBD1 for D (5 bases). The V and J ends lost 1 base and 8 bases respectively, with 15 bases between them. CDR1 is SGDLS and CDR2 is YYNGEE in the germline V gene. The CDR3 runs to 14 residues. DNA of the CDR3: TGTGCCAGCAGCGTATGGGGCCAGGGAGACGAAGCTTTCTTT. Protein: CASSVWGQGDEAFF.